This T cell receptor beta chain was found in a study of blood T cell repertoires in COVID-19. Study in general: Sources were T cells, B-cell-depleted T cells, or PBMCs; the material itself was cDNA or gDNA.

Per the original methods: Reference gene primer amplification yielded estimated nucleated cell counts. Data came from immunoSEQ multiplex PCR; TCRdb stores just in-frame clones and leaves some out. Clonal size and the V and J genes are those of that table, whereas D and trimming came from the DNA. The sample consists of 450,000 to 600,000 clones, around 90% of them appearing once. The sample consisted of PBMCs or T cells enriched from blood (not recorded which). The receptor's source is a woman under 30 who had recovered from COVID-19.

The CDR3 region is CASRKTGQSNYGYTF. The CDR3 bases are TGTGCCAGCAGGAAGACGGGACAGAGCAACTATGGCTACACCTTC. This chain uses TRBV6-5 with TRBJ1-2; 7 bases are a match to TRBD1. V was clipped by 6 bases and J by 2 bases; unmatched bases: 9. Germline CDR1 reads MNHEY; CDR2 reads SVGAGI. CDR3 size: 15 residues.